Reported below is one T cell receptor (beta chain). With 3 bases clipped from V and 7 bases from J, the junction kept 14 bases outside the gene matches. The V gene's germline CDR1 is MNHEY and CDR2 SMNVEV (reference sequence). The CDR3 extends over 17 amino acids. The assay was immunoSEQ multiplex PCR, and TCRdb's table has in-frame clones only and misses some. The sample data list some 190,000 clones. These data belong to a study of control samples from healthy donors and cancer patients. The TCR comes from a woman under 40 in good health. This chain joins TRBV27 and TRBJ2-2; 7 bases match TRBD1. Sequencing was carried out using blood. The CDR3 sequence is CASSLGKRTGRSGELFF. In DNA form, the CDR3 reads TGTGCCAGCAGTTTGGGGAAACGGACAGGCAGGAGCGGGGAGCTGTTTTTT.